This T cell receptor beta chain was captured by sequencing in a study of shared clonotypes between healthy human individuals. General study points: Roughly 4.6% of naive CD4 clonotypes were common to four donors.

Method: immunoSEQ multiplex PCR; TCRdb's copy keeps in-frame clones and lacks some. The profile shows some 740,000 clones, around 93% of them singletons. Details on this clone: Its target is unknown.

Looked up from germline, CDR1 is ENHRY and CDR2 is SYGVKD. V was cut by 7 bases and J by 1 base, with 10 bases left in between. The CDR3 is made up of 13 amino acids. CD45RO negativity and positive selection for CCR7 defined naive CD8 cells, a population that excluded terminally differentiated effector memory CD45RA+ cells. Those who donated were healthy HIV-negative adults, with no recent acute infections or vaccinations reported. Sequencing input: naive CD8+ T cells sorted from blood. The clonotype comes from a man younger than 40 in good health. This sequence joins TRBV10-3 and TRBJ2-5; perhaps TRBD1 as D (6 bases). CDR3 loop: CAIKGGLQETQYF. In nucleotides, the CDR3 is TGTGCCATCAAAGGGGGTCTCCAAGAGACCCAGTACTTC.